Shown below are 23 T cell receptor beta chains from a single sample sequenced in a study of blood T cell repertoires in COVID-19. Repertoires were generated with immunoSEQ multiplex PCR, while TCRdb's copy carries only in-frame clones and drops some. The sample shows fewer than 90,000 clones, more than 80% of them seen only once. Sequencing was performed on peripheral blood. These receptors were collected from a woman over 75 with acute or convalescent COVID-19.

The chain's CDR3 is CASSFRDRDTGELFF. The CDR3 nucleotides read TGTGCCAGCAGCTTCCGAGACAGAGACACCGGGGAGCTGTTTTTT. The chain employs TRBV7-9 and TRBJ2-2; TRBD1 might be the D (5 bases). The CDR3 loop spans 15 amino acids. Trimming left V 3 bases short and J 3 bases short, with 11 bases between. Germline CDR1 and CDR2: SEHNR and FQNEAQ (reference sequence).

Of note for this clone: The germline gene is not matched at one end of the junction; a read error may be the cause. V usage is TRBV6-1 and J usage is TRBJ1-5; D call uncertain. The CDR3 spans 14 residues. Germline V CDR1 and CDR2: MNHNS, SASEGT. DNA of the CDR3: TGTGCCAGCAGTAAAGCAGCGACCAATCAGCCCCAGCATTTT. This codes for CASSKAATNQPQHF.

This clone was observed once. This rearrangement joins TRBV5-1 to TRBJ1-2; 10 bases fit TRBD1. V shed 4 bases and J 8 bases; nucleotides not matched to a gene: 8. The CDR3 extends over 14 amino acids. The germline V gene has CDR1 SGHRS and CDR2 YFSETQ. CDR3 bases: TGCGCCAGCAGCGAAGACAGGGGGCTTCGGGGCTACACCTTC. Amino acid sequence: CASSEDRGLRGYTF.

The genes are TRBV30 and TRBJ1-1; TRBD1 matches 7 bases. J gave up 10 bases and V 7 bases, and 12 bases lay outside the gene matches. Germline loops: CDR1 GTSNPN, CDR2 SVGIG (reference sequence). The CDR3 extends over 12 amino acids. CDR3 protein: CAFWDSTTVAFF. The CDR3 region has the DNA TGTGCCTTCTGGGACAGCACAACAGTAGCTTTCTTT.

This chain joins TRBV7-9 and TRBJ1-1; weak D call: TRBD1 (6 bases). Germline V lookup: CDR1 SEHNR, CDR2 FQNEAQ (reference sequence). V lost 6 bases and J lost 3, with 17 bases in between. This CDR3 is built from 15 residues. The CDR3: CASRPGQGKDTEAFF. As DNA, the CDR3 is TGTGCCAGCAGACCCGGCCAGGGGAAGGACACTGAAGCTTTCTTT.

The chain is built from TRBV27 and TRBJ2-1; D is undetermined. CDR1 and CDR2 from the germline V gene are MNHEY and SMNVEV (reference sequence). The CDR3 is 15 amino acids. V lost 4 bases and J lost 6, with 16 bases in between. The CDR3 region is CASSWRLISPNEQFF. CDR3 nucleotide sequence: TGTGCCAGCAGTTGGCGACTGATTTCCCCCAATGAGCAGTTCTTC.

V gene TRBV11-3 combines with J gene TRBJ2-1; possibly TRBD2 for D (5 bases). CDR1 and CDR2 (germline): SGHNT, YENEEA. V lost 0 bases, J lost 5 bases, and 11 bases lay in between. The CDR3 runs to 15 residues. Written as DNA, the CDR3 is TGTGCCAGCAGCTTAGACCCACTAGTTCACAATGAGCAGTTCTTC. Translated, it gives CASSLDPLVHNEQFF.

This chain connects TRBV20-1 to TRBJ1-1; possibly TRBD1 for D (6 bases). Trimming removed 3 bases at V and 0 bases at J, with 20 bases between. Looked up from germline, CDR1 is DFQATT and CDR2 is SNEGSKA (reference sequence). This CDR3 is 17 amino acids long. The CDR3 loop reads CSASPRGGRLLNTEAFF. The CDR3 nucleotides read TGCAGTGCTAGTCCCCGCGGGGGGCGTCTGCTGAACACTGAAGCTTTCTTT.

This chain links TRBV5-5 with TRBJ2-7; D uncertain. V was trimmed by 4 bases and J by 3 bases, leaving 14 bases between them. The CDR3 has 14 amino acids. In germline, CDR1 is SGHKS, CDR2 YYEKEE (reference sequence). The CDR3 DNA follows: TGTGCCAGCAGCCAGGTAGATGCCTTCTACGAGCAGTACTTC. It encodes CASSQVDAFYEQYF.

The chain combines TRBV5-1 with TRBJ2-4; the match to TRBD1 covers 7 bases. The CDR3 loop spans 16 amino acids. Germline loops: CDR1 SGHRS, CDR2 YFSETQ. The junction had 7 bases not matched to a gene; V was cut back by 4 bases and J by 0 bases. Written as DNA, the CDR3 is TGCGCCAGCAGCAACGGACAGGCGATAGCCAAAAACATTCAGTACTTC. Translation gives CASSNGQAIAKNIQYF.

The J gene is TRBJ1-5, the V gene TRBV6-5; D may be TRBD1 (6 bases). Germline assignment: CDR1 MNHEY and CDR2 SVGAGI. The CDR3 is 14 residues long. V was pared by 8 bases and J by 1 base, with 12 bases between. CDR3: CASLGGISNQPQHF. The CDR3 DNA sequence: TGTGCCAGCTTAGGGGGAATAAGCAATCAGCCCCAGCATTTT.

The chain has TRBV10-1 and TRBJ2-7, with 9 bases fitting TRBD2. V trimming: 1 base; J trimming: 3 bases; junction bases outside the gene matches: 13. The CDR3 contains 18 residues. The germline V gene encodes CDR1 WNHNN and CDR2 SYGVQD (reference sequence). The CDR3 nucleotides are TGCGCCAGCAGTGAGTACCCTCTGACTAGCGGTCCTATCTACGAGCAGTACTTC. It translates to CASSEYPLTSGPIYEQYF.

CDR3 sequence reads: CASSNATGGHGNTIYF. CDR3 coding DNA: TGTGCCAGCAGCAACGCGACAGGGGGTCATGGAAACACCATATATTTT. The chain recombines TRBV21-1 with TRBJ1-3; whether TRBD1, the table's D call, matches the DNA was not checked. TRBV21-1 is labeled a pseudogene. The length of the CDR3 is 16 residues.

The rearrangement links TRBV9 to TRBJ2-7; TRBD2 is a possible D gene (6 bases). The V end lost 4 bases, the J end lost 1 base, and 15 bases lay between the germline ends. The CDR3 length is 15 residues. Germline V gene lookup returns CDR1 SGDLS and CDR2 YYNGEE. Here the CDR3 reads CASSTPPGGSYEQYF. In DNA, the CDR3 is TGTGCCAGCAGCACCCCCCCTGGGGGGTCCTACGAGCAGTACTTC.

CDR3 sequence reads: CASSGAAADRNTIYF. The CDR3 region has the DNA TGTGCCAGCAGCGGTGCGGCGGCAGATCGAAACACCATATATTTT. The V call is TRBV27, the J call TRBJ1-3; unclear D gene. Germline V lookup: CDR1 MNHEY, CDR2 SMNVEV (reference sequence). V gave up 6 bases and J gave up 5 bases, with 17 bases separating them. CDR3 size: 15 residues.

The rearrangement uses TRBV9 and TRBJ1-6; D may be TRBD1 (6 bases). CDR1 and CDR2 (germline): SGDLS, YYNGEE. This CDR3 is 14 amino acids long. The V end was cut by 4 bases, the J end by 8 bases, with 13 bases between. The CDR3 protein is CASSPLPGDSPLHF. The CDR3 DNA is TGTGCCAGCAGCCCTCTTCCAGGGGATTCACCCCTCCACTTT.

V is TRBV7-9 and J is TRBJ2-7, with D possibly matching TRBD2 (6 bases). The CDR3 sequence is 14 residues long. Germline CDR1 reads SEHNR; CDR2 reads FQNEAQ (reference sequence). V was clipped by 2 bases and J by 2 bases, with 10 bases between them. The CDR3 here is CASSLTGVAYEQYF. The CDR3, as DNA: TGTGCCAGCAGCTTAACGGGAGTGGCCTACGAGCAGTACTTC.

This clone showed up just once. The chain carries TRBV7-8 and TRBJ1-3, with 9 bases aligning to TRBD1. Germline assignment: CDR1 SGHVS and CDR2 FQNEAQ. J lost 4 bases, V lost 5 bases, and 6 bases had no gene match. The CDR3 sequence is 15 residues long. The DNA for the CDR3 is TGTGCCAGCAGCAGGGACAGGGCTTCCGGAAACACCATATATTTT. The encoded protein is CASSRDRASGNTIYF.

The rearrangement joins TRBV6-5 to TRBJ2-2; tentatively, D is TRBD2 (7 bases). Trimming took off 1 base at V and 5 bases at J, with 14 bases between the two ends. The CDR3 consists of 16 residues. CDR1 and CDR2 (germline): MNHEY, SVGAGI. The CDR3 reads CASSYLRGRRTGELFF. For the CDR3, the DNA is TGTGCCAGCAGTTACTTGCGGGGGCGAAGGACCGGGGAGCTGTTTTTT.

The CDR3 loop is CASSQDIRGQDNYGYTF. In DNA, the CDR3 is TGTGCCAGCAGCCAAGATATTCGGGGACAGGATAACTATGGCTACACCTTC. The chain couples TRBV4-2 to TRBJ1-2; 8 bases line up with TRBD1. Per the germline V gene, CDR1 is LGHNA and CDR2 is YNFKEQ. The trim removed 0 bases at V and 1 base at J, leaving 7 bases unmatched. CDR3 length: 17 amino acids.

This clone was recorded once. The chain uses TRBV18 and TRBJ2-5, with TRBD2 as a possible D gene (6 bases). There are 14 residues in the CDR3. CDR1 is KGHSH and CDR2 is LQKENI in the germline V gene. Trimming shortened V by 6 bases and J by 4 bases, and 15 bases separated the two germline ends. CDR3 in amino acids: CASSIRGKRETQYF. The DNA of the CDR3 is TGTGCCAGCTCGATCCGGGGGAAGAGAGAGACCCAGTACTTC.

This clone was counted a few times. The chain uses TRBV4-2 and TRBJ2-7, with 7 nucleotides matching TRBD1. With V trimmed by 0 bases and J by 0 bases, 5 bases remained unmatched. This CDR3 has 16 residues. In germline, CDR1 is LGHNA, CDR2 YNFKEQ. CDR3 bases: TGTGCCAGCAGCCAAGATGGGACAGCTCCCTCCTACGAGCAGTACTTC. As protein: CASSQDGTAPSYEQYF.

Here the CDR3 reads CASSPLMTSLGGEQFF. CDR3 nucleotides: TGCGCCAGCAGCCCCCTCATGACTAGCCTAGGGGGTGAGCAGTTCTTC. The V and J genes are TRBV4-1 and TRBJ2-1, with D possibly TRBD2 on 7 matching bases. Trimming shortened V by 4 bases and J by 9 bases, and 22 bases separated the two germline ends. The germline CDR1 and CDR2 sequences are MGHRA and YSYEKL. The CDR3 runs 16 residues.